Shown below are 8 T cell receptor beta chains from a single sample sequenced in a study of blood T cell repertoires in COVID-19. TCRdb's table, derived via immunoSEQ multiplex PCR, lists solely in-frame clones and lacks some. Altogether more than 55,000 clones are present, around 87% being singletons, with the ten largest covering approximately 6.9%. What was sequenced was peripheral blood. The receptor set was obtained from a man in his 60s with active or convalescent COVID-19.

The chain carries TRBV7-6 and TRBJ1-5, with 7 bases lining up with TRBD1. The CDR3 totals 15 residues. The germline gives CDR1 SGHVS, CDR2 FNYEAQ. V dropped 1 base and J dropped 4; count of bases not matched to a gene: 4. CDR3 loop: CASSLDRGPNQPQHF. The CDR3, as DNA: TGTGCCAGCAGCTTAGACAGGGGTCCTAATCAGCCCCAGCATTTT.

The V and J genes are TRBV12-1 and TRBJ1-1. TRBV12-1 is given as a pseudogene. The CDR3 loop spans 16 amino acids. The CDR3 here is CASNDRAGLRTSEAFF. For the CDR3, the DNA is TGTGCCAGCAACGATCGGGCGGGGCTCCGAACTAGTGAAGCTTTCTTT.

The chain joins TRBV9 to TRBJ2-7, with 7 bases lining up with TRBD1. V was clipped by 4 bases and J by 2 bases; unmatched bases: 9. Germline V gene data show CDR1 as SGDLS and CDR2 as YYNGEE. This CDR3 is 15 amino acids long. CDR3 DNA: TGTGCCAGCAGCCTGGGACAGTCCATACCCTACGAGCAGTACTTC. Translation: CASSLGQSIPYEQYF.

The gene calls are TRBV3-1 (or the pseudogene TRBV3-2) and TRBJ2-1, with TRBD2 matching over 8 bases. Germline V gene lookup returns CDR1 LGHDT and CDR2 YNNKEL (reference sequence). The CDR3 loop spans 15 amino acids. V gave up 6 bases and J gave up 7 bases; unmatched junction bases: 11. The CDR3 coding sequence is TGTGCCAGCAGTCGTCAAGCGGGAGTATCAAATGAGCAGTTCTTC. It encodes CASSRQAGVSNEQFF.

CDR3 nucleotides: TGTGCCAGCAGCCCCGGGGGACTAGCCCACCAAGAGACCCAGTACTTC. Translating gives CASSPGGLAHQETQYF. The rearrangement links TRBV7-2 to TRBJ2-5, with 9 positions matching TRBD2. CDR3 length: 16 amino acids. The V gene end was trimmed by 5 bases and the J gene end by 0 bases; junction bases not matched to a gene: 7. CDR1 and CDR2 from the germline V gene are SGHTA and FQGNSA.

The V and J genes are TRBV18 and TRBJ2-2; D is possibly TRBD1 (5 bases). Between the trimmed V and J ends, which lost 8 bases and 7 bases, there was a span of 14 bases. The germline gives CDR1 KGHSH, CDR2 LQKENI. The CDR3 is 13 residues long. The DNA for the CDR3 is TGTGCCAGCGACACCACCAGGGACGGGGAGCTGTTTTTT. This sequence encodes CASDTTRDGELFF.

This sequence joins TRBV9 and TRBJ2-1, with D possibly TRBD2 on 5 matching bases. The CDR3 sequence is 15 residues long. V shed 4 bases and J shed 0 bases, with 11 bases lying between them. CDR1 and CDR2 from the germline V gene are SGDLS and YYNGEE. CDR3: CASSIGLASYNEQFF. The CDR3 DNA sequence: TGTGCCAGCAGCATCGGACTGGCCTCCTACAATGAGCAGTTCTTC.

V usage is TRBV28 and J usage is TRBJ2-7, with TRBD2 matching 10 bases. After removal of 3 bases from V and 5 bases from J, the junction contained 7 bases not matched to a gene. This CDR3 comprises 15 residues. The germline CDR1 and CDR2 sequences are MDHEN and SYDVKM. This CDR3 reads CASSLRVAGGHEQYF. In nucleotides, the CDR3 is TGTGCCAGCAGTTTGCGGGTAGCGGGGGGCCACGAGCAGTACTTC.